The entry below gives a single TCR beta chain sequence along with its context. Original analysis: Amplification with reference gene primers provided the estimates of nucleated cell counts. Here immunoSEQ multiplex PCR was the method, and the copy in TCRdb shows in-frame clones only, minus some. Clonal size and the V and J genes are those of that table, whereas D and trimming came from the DNA. This table holds some 300,000 clones, approximately 85% found once. The V and J ends lost 6 bases and 5 bases respectively, with 13 bases between them. This CDR3 is 13 amino acids long. The germline V gene has CDR1 KGHSH and CDR2 LQKENI. The cohort comprised adults aged about 18 to 89 years residing in approximately 25 US areas. Donors in Cohort 3 who had recovered were those with two negative PCRs, healthcare professional clearance, or resolution of their symptoms. The data were obtained in a study of blood T cell repertoires in COVID-19. The overall study: Collection of acute and convalescent COVID-19 samples took place in the United States, Italy and Spain.

The receptor was derived from a woman aged 30 to 39 who had recovered from COVID-19. J is TRBJ2-5 and V is TRBV18; maybe TRBD2 (5 bases). The sequencing sample was made of PBMCs or T cells enriched from blood (not recorded which). In nucleotides, the CDR3 is TGTGCCAGCTCCCCCGTGGGAGACGAGACCCAGTACTTC. Protein: CASSPVGDETQYF. Full variable domain (outside the CDR3, taken from reference TRBV18 and TRBJ2-5): NAGVMQNPRHLVRRRGQEARLRCSPMKGHSHVYWYRQLPEEGLKFMVYLQKENIIDESGMPKERFSAEFPKEGPSILRIQQVVRGDSAAYFCASSPVGDETQYFGPGTRLLVL.